This TCR beta chain comes out of a study of cytomegalovirus exposure and HLA in healthy donors. Looking at the study overall: Early released data had about 85 million unique TCRs, all coming from HLA-typed donors. General observations from the study: Earlier results showed most TCR beta V segments being productive about 87% or about 30% of the time. Sequences of the TCR beta chain were said to predict the HLA-A and HLA-B alleles of most subjects accurately.

The germline V gene has CDR1 KGHSH and CDR2 LQKENI. V lost 3 bases to trimming and J lost 1 base; unmatched junction nucleotides: 0. The CDR3 length is 14 residues. The PCR was carried out with 60 Vbeta primers and 13 Jbeta primers. Using immunoSEQ multiplex PCR, the repertoire was profiled, and TCRdb retains in-frame clones only, with some absent. The sample yields about 130,000 clones, about 80% seen once. Comment on this clone: Its antigen is currently unknown.

The chain carries TRBV18 and TRBJ2-3; 8 nucleotides match TRBD1. The source material was PBMCs. This clonotype was obtained from a boy younger than 10 in good health and CMV-seronegative. The CDR3 is CASSPTGGTDTQYF. CDR3 sequence (DNA): TGTGCCAGCTCACCGACAGGGGGCACAGATACGCAGTATTTT.